This T cell receptor beta chain was sequenced in a study of cytomegalovirus exposure and HLA in healthy donors. A note on this clone: Its antigen is unknown.

V dropped 0 bases and J dropped 4 bases, with 12 bases sitting between them. The CDR3 is 16 residues long. CDR1 is LGHNA, CDR2 YSLEER, per germline. 60 Vbeta and 13 Jbeta primers were used in PCR. Assay used: immunoSEQ multiplex PCR; TCRdb lists only in-frame clones, some missing. In all, the sample yields some 70,000 clones. Study-level points and caveats: Reported results showed that the classifier diagnosed cytomegalovirus status with high specificity and sensitivity. Excluded were some V segments that proved indistinguishable, including TRBV6-2 and TRBV6-3. Productive status was seen about 87% or about 30% of the time for most TCR beta V segments in an earlier analysis.

The V and J genes are TRBV4-3 and TRBJ2-2, with D hard to call. Source material: PBMCs. The TCR sequence derives from a female donor in good health and CMV-seropositive. The CDR3 loop is CASSQDAQIRTGELFF. Written as DNA, the CDR3 is TGCGCCAGCAGCCAAGATGCCCAGATTCGCACCGGGGAGCTGTTTTTT.